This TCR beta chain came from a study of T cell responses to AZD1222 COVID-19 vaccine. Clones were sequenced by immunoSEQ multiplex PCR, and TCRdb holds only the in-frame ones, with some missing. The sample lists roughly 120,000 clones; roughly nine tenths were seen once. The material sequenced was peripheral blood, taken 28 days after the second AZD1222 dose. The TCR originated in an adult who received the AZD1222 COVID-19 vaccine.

Written as DNA, the CDR3 is TGTGCCAGCAGCCAAGCTAGCGGGATTATGAATGAGCAGTTCTTC. It specifies CASSQASGIMNEQFF. The J gene is TRBJ2-1, the V gene TRBV4-2; 9 nucleotides agree with TRBD2. The CDR3 is 15 amino acids. J gave up 7 bases and V 1 base, and 5 bases lay outside the gene matches. CDR1 and CDR2 (germline): LGHNA, YNFKEQ.